This TCR beta chain came from a study of Graves' ophthalmopathy and Graves' hyperthyroidism. Germline V gene lookup returns CDR1 GTSNPN and CDR2 SVGIG (reference sequence). V was cut by 3 bases and J by 3 bases, with 15 bases left in between. The CDR3 consists of 14 residues. Amplification targeted the TCR beta CDR3 regions, with RNA transcripts as the source material. Amplification began with first-round RT-PCR using HTBI primers, then second-round multiplex PCR was performed. MiXCR was run by TCRdb on the multiplex PCR reads, yielding one entry per CDR3 protein. The sample includes under 200,000 distinct CDR3 sequences, more than 30% of them seen just once. This clonotype was counted at least ten times.

This rearrangement joins TRBV30 to TRBJ2-7, with D possibly being TRBD1 (8 bases). Sequencing was carried out using peripheral blood. The receptor was isolated from a woman in her 40s with Graves' ophthalmopathy. The CDR3 DNA reads TGTGCCTGGAGCACAAACAGGGGGGGCTACGAGCAGTACTTC. Translation: CAWSTNRGGYEQYF.